This TCR beta chain was profiled in a study of identical twins. In its sample, this clonotype was seen many times. CDR1 and CDR2 (germline): MNHEY, SVGAGI. The CDR3 totals 15 residues. Germline trimming cut 0 bases from V and 4 bases from J; bases unmatched to any gene: 4. TCRdb reprocessed the 5' RACE reads with MiXCR, giving one entry per CDR3 protein. Of 690,000 or so distinct CDR3 sequences in the sample, around 8.3% were seen once. Separately, the same data were catalogued under a study of yellow fever vaccine responses in identical twins.

Sequencing was performed on PBMCs. V usage is TRBV6-5 and J usage is TRBJ2-5; 8 bases map to TRBD1. This receptor was identified in a woman aged 18 to 35 in good health. The CDR3 DNA is TGTGCCAGCAGTTACTCGGGACAGGAATTAGAGACCCAGTACTTC. Its translation: CASSYSGQELETQYF.